The 13 T cell receptor beta chains in this list originate from one sample, sequenced in a study of blood T cell repertoires in COVID-19. Assay: immunoSEQ multiplex PCR; the TCRdb copy retains only in-frame clones and omits some. The repertoire holds over 40,000 clones, under 85% seen once, with 6% to 7.5% in the top ten. The sequenced material came from peripheral blood. These receptors were collected from a man between 60 and 75 years old with active COVID-19.

V and J are TRBV7-9 and TRBJ1-1; no reliable D call. V was clipped by 2 bases and J by 6 bases, with 13 bases between them. CDR1 and CDR2 from the germline V gene are SEHNR and FQNEAQ (reference sequence). The CDR3 has 14 amino acids. In DNA form, the CDR3 reads TGTGCCAGCAGCTTACATGGAGGAAGAGCTGAAGCTTTCTTT. Its translation is CASSLHGGRAEAFF.

This chain joins TRBV19 and TRBJ2-2, with 14 bases that match TRBD2. The CDR3 length is 16 residues. V shed 9 bases, J shed 3 bases, and the junction held 6 bases outside the gene matches. CDR1 and CDR2 from the germline V gene are LNHDA and SQIVND (reference sequence). The DNA of the CDR3 is TGTGCCAGCAAGACTAGCGGGGGGGCGCACACCGGGGAGCTGTTTTTT. It is translated as CASKTSGGAHTGELFF.

The V call is TRBV9, the J call TRBJ1-2, with no clear D. The ends were cut back, 2 bases at V and 4 bases at J, with 12 bases in the middle. The CDR3 loop spans 14 amino acids. Germline CDR1 SGDLS, CDR2 YYNGEE. CDR3: CASSVSPRVYGYTF. As DNA, the CDR3 is TGTGCCAGCAGCGTTAGCCCCCGGGTCTATGGCTACACCTTC.

The rearrangement links TRBV2 to TRBJ2-1, with a tentative D call TRBD2 (5 bases). This CDR3 comprises 13 residues. The V gene lost 6 bases and the J gene lost 5 bases, with 11 bases spanning the gap. CDR1 and CDR2 from the germline V gene are SNHLY and FYNNEI. CDR3 coding DNA: TGTGCCAGCAGAGCGGACGGACACAATGAGCAGTTCTTC. Protein sequence: CASRADGHNEQFF.

The chain uses TRBV15 and TRBJ2-7; 9 nucleotides line up with TRBD2. Germline CDR1 is LNHNV and CDR2 is YYDKDF (reference sequence). The CDR3 is 15 residues long. The trim removed 0 bases at V and 2 bases at J, leaving 2 bases unmatched. The CDR3 is CATSRESSGAYEQYF. CDR3 in DNA: TGTGCCACCAGCAGAGAATCTAGCGGGGCCTACGAGCAGTACTTC.

This clone appeared once. The chain uses TRBV19 and TRBJ1-3; maybe TRBD1 (5 bases). Per germline, CDR1 LNHDA and CDR2 SQIVND (reference sequence). The CDR3 totals 16 residues. V lost 3 bases and J 1 base, leaving 13 bases between the germline ends. The CDR3 reads CASSITGSTSGNTIYF. CDR3 in DNA: TGTGCCAGTAGTATTACAGGTTCCACTTCTGGAAACACCATATATTTT.

This chain links TRBV28 with TRBJ1-2; D not certain. CDR1 MDHEN and CDR2 SYDVKM come from the germline V gene. CDR3 size: 15 residues. Between the trimmed V and J ends, which lost 9 bases and 3 bases, there was a span of 20 bases. DNA of the CDR3: TGTGCCAGTTCCGGTGATGCCGATTTCTACTATGGCTACACCTTC. It specifies CASSGDADFYYGYTF.

This clone has only a few counts. The rearrangement uses TRBV19 and TRBJ2-1, with D uncertain. Looked up from germline, CDR1 is LNHDA and CDR2 is SQIVND (reference sequence). The CDR3 consists of 13 residues. Trimming took off 6 bases at V and 0 bases at J, with 6 bases between the two ends. This CDR3 is CASRASSYNEQFF. As DNA, the CDR3 is TGTGCCAGTAGGGCTAGCTCCTACAATGAGCAGTTCTTC.

The V call is TRBV7-2, the J call TRBJ1-2; 9 bases fit TRBD1. This CDR3 contains 15 residues. J gave up 4 bases and V 1 base, and 4 bases lay outside the gene matches. Germline CDR1 reads SGHTA; CDR2 reads FQGNSA. In DNA, the CDR3 is TGTGCCAGCAGCTTAGGACCGGGACAGGGCTATGGCTACACCTTC. It codes for CASSLGPGQGYGYTF.

The V and J genes are TRBV6-6 and TRBJ1-2, with 7 bases identical to TRBD1. This CDR3 has 13 amino acids. Trimming cost V 0 bases and J 7 bases; bases outside gene matches: 2. Per the germline V gene, CDR1 is MNHNY and CDR2 is SVGAGI (reference sequence). This CDR3 is CASSYSTGSGYTF. The CDR3 bases are TGTGCCAGCAGTTACTCGACAGGGAGTGGCTACACCTTC.

This clone has only a few counts. The chain has TRBV4-2 and TRBJ2-3; 8 bases are a match to TRBD2. The CDR3 totals 16 residues. In germline, CDR1 is LGHNA, CDR2 YNFKEQ. The V and J ends lost 2 bases and 0 bases, in that order; junction bases with no gene match: 4. CDR3 coding DNA: TGTGCCAGCAGCCAAAATCCGGGAGGGAGCACAGATACGCAGTATTTT. Protein: CASSQNPGGSTDTQYF.

The chain has TRBV29-1 and TRBJ1-2, with 10 bases fitting TRBD1. The CDR3 sequence is 13 residues long. V lost 7 bases, J lost 4 bases, and 6 bases stayed unmatched. Looked up from germline, CDR1 is SQVTM and CDR2 is ANQGSEA. CDR3 in amino acids: CSARQGASYGYTF. The CDR3 DNA sequence: TGCAGCGCTAGACAGGGGGCCAGCTATGGCTACACCTTC.

The chain has TRBV7-9 and TRBJ1-1, with D possibly TRBD1 on 6 matching bases. Germline assignment: CDR1 SEHNR and CDR2 FQNEAQ (reference sequence). The CDR3 length is 16 residues. The ends were cut back, 5 bases at V and 7 bases at J, with 23 bases in the middle. In DNA form, the CDR3 reads TGTGCCAGCAGCCCACCCAGGGTCGTGGGACAATTTGAAGCTTTCTTT. Amino acids: CASSPPRVVGQFEAFF.